This record concerns one T cell receptor beta chain sequence. Its binding antigen is unknown. Base quality data are lacking; no much larger clone is found one base away. The immunoSEQ Assay, a bias-controlled multiplex PCR, was used to amplify TCRbeta CDR3 regions from genomic DNA. On the study's bioinformatics: Nucleated cell counts per sample were estimated from amplification of reference gene primers within the assay. To quantify the absolute abundance of each unique TCRbeta CDR3 rearrangement, sequence reads were collapsed and filtered. For each sample, productive Simpson clonality was calculated as the square root of Simpson's diversity index across productive rearrangements. TCRdb stores this immuneACCESS table with in-frame sequences only. Part of the clones is absent; in the studies checked, under half of the shortfall reflects unresolved V genes, and no reason is known for the rest. V and J calls and clone size are copied from that table; D and trimming were computed from the DNA. In this sample the table shows 250,000 to 400,000 clones, roughly 88% of which occur a single time. The ten largest make up less than 3.5% of the sample.

This sample was included in a study of blood T cell repertoires in COVID-19 (dated by TCRdb to the early 2020s). Concerning the study at large: Samples covering the acute and convalescent phases of COVID-19 were provided by collaborators in the United States, Italy and Spain. Where available, HLA class I and class II types were obtained from metadata supplied by the sample provider rather than from assay-based typing. The prospective study material was composed of cDNA or gDNA derived from T cells, B-cell-depleted T cells, or PBMCs. The repertoires were made available in a free public database intended to serve as a resource for research on the immune response to SARS-CoV-2. The sample metadata nearly always contained a de-identified subject ID, COVID-19 status, age in years and sex. Deeply sampled blood TCRbeta repertoires from subjects exposed to, actively infected with, or recovered from COVID-19 were included in the dataset. The samples were drawn from the first 160 participants of the ongoing ImmuneRACE study and from 1,200 or so subjects provided by 6 global collaborators.

The paper as a whole reports these results and caveats: The amount of clinical and demographic metadata varied by source and participant and was provided uncurated.

In Seattle, one collaborating source enrolled patients while the infection was active and tracked those patients longitudinally over the course of disease. Whole blood was collected in K2EDTA tubes by collaborating institutions according to the institutions' own protocols. For TCRbeta analysis, collaborators shipped samples in one of three forms: frozen whole blood, isolated PBMCs, or DNA extracted from either of those sample types. From its cysteine to its phenylalanine, the CDR3 spans 14 amino acids. The kept DNA is CDR3 alone, 42 bases in frame from the first base. Rearrangement joined TRBV21-1 to TRBJ1-2. TRBV21-1 is deemed a pseudogene. The source of this sequence is a woman aged 30 to 39 with COVID-19, enrolled during active disease. Sequenced material: peripheral blood. The DNA sequence is given as TGTGCCAGCAGCAATGCCAGGGAGGCTTATGGCTACACCTTC. Its protein product is CASSNAREAYGYTF.